These 17 T cell receptor beta chains were sequenced from one sample in a study of CD8+CD57+ T cells in acquired aplastic anemia. TCR beta VDJ and CDR3 profiling used genomic DNA as template. TCRdb fed the reads into MiXCR, producing one record per CDR3 protein. Of 250,000 to 350,000 distinct CDR3 sequences listed, roughly half are singletons. Source material: sorted CD4+, CD8+, or CD8+CD57+ T cells (not recorded which) from PBMCs. The receptor set was obtained from a human donor with severe aplastic anemia or a healthy control (not recorded which).

This clonotype showed up just a few times. This chain links TRBV10-3 with TRBJ2-5; 8 bases fit TRBD1. This CDR3 region has 14 residues. CDR1 ENHRY and CDR2 SYGVKD come from the germline V gene. V was clipped by 10 bases and J by 4 bases; unmatched bases: 11. The CDR3 loop reads CASTLTGERETQYF. Here the CDR3 DNA reads TGTGCCAGCACCCTGACAGGGGAGAGAGAGACCCAGTACTTC.

This clonotype was found many times. Here the CDR3 reads CASSYLTNYGYTF. In DNA form, the CDR3 reads TGTGCCAGCAGTTACTTGACTAACTATGGCTACACCTTC. The genes are TRBV12-3 or TRBV12-4 and TRBJ1-2; D is uncertain. With 4 bases removed from V and 0 bases from J, the gap between germline ends came to 6 bases. This CDR3 comprises 13 residues.

The rearrangement links TRBV24-1 to TRBJ1-2; D call uncertain. V lost 2 bases and J lost 10, with 10 bases in between. The length of the CDR3 is 12 residues. Germline V lookup: CDR1 KGHDR, CDR2 SFDVKD. The CDR3 loop is CATSDSETSYTF. DNA of the CDR3: TGTGCCACCAGTGATTCTGAGACCTCCTACACCTTC.

The chain joins TRBV29-1 to TRBJ2-7, with 8 bases aligning to TRBD2. The junction had 5 bases not matched to a gene; V was cut back by 3 bases and J by 4 bases. Germline V CDR1 and CDR2: SQVTM, ANQGSEA. There are 13 residues in the CDR3. CDR3 coding DNA: TGCAGCGTTGACCGGGGGGGAAATTACGAGCAGTACTTC. Protein: CSVDRGGNYEQYF.

With respect to this clonotype: One junction end disagrees with the germline gene, perhaps due to a read error. The rearrangement links TRBV7-7 to TRBJ2-1; possibly TRBD2 for D (5 bases). Per the germline V gene, CDR1 is SSHAT and CDR2 is FNYEAQ (reference sequence). The CDR3 is 16 amino acids. The CDR3 DNA reads TGTGCTAGCAGCCGAAGGCCAGCGGCCCTCGACAATGAGCAGTTCTTC. As protein: CASSRRPAALDNEQFF.

This chain links TRBV7-9 with TRBJ2-7; 7 bases map to TRBD1. The CDR3 is 13 amino acids. V lost 5 bases, J lost 5 bases, and 6 bases stayed unmatched. CDR1 is SEHNR, CDR2 FQNEAQ, per germline (reference sequence). CDR3 nucleotides: TGTGCCAGCAGCCCCGACAGGGTAAACGAGCAGTACTTC. Translating gives CASSPDRVNEQYF.

In its sample, this clonotype was seen a few times. The chain carries TRBV24-1 and TRBJ2-1; TRBD2 aligns across 8 bases. The CDR3 runs 16 residues. CDR1 and CDR2 (germline): KGHDR, SFDVKD. The trim removed 9 bases at V and 0 bases at J, leaving 9 bases unmatched. The CDR3 loop is CATDSSGQSSYNEQFF. Written as DNA, the CDR3 is TGTGCCACCGACTCTAGCGGGCAGAGCTCCTACAATGAGCAGTTCTTC.

This clonotype was recorded only once. The chain has TRBV5-1 and TRBJ2-2; TRBD1 matches 7 bases. J lost 6 bases, V lost 4 bases, and 6 bases had no gene match. Germline-derived CDR1 and CDR2 are SGHRS and YFSETQ. The CDR3 consists of 14 residues. The CDR3 loop is CASSRGQISGELFF. CDR3 nucleotides: TGCGCCAGCAGCCGGGGACAGATATCCGGGGAGCTGTTTTTT. The variable domain in full, with the rest retrieved from reference TRBV5-1 and TRBJ2-2, is KAGVTQTPRYLIKTRGQQVTLSCSPISGHRSVSWYQQTPGQGLQFLFEYFSETQRNKGNFPGRFSGRQFSNSRSEMNVSTLELGDSALYLCASSRGQISGELFFGEGSRLTVL.

The genes are TRBV25-1 and TRBJ2-7; D is undetermined. This CDR3 is built from 11 residues. V lost 4 bases and J lost 6, with 7 bases in between. CDR1 is MGHDK and CDR2 is SYGVNS in the germline V gene. CDR3 amino acids: CASSAYGEQYF. Here the CDR3 DNA reads TGTGCCAGCAGTGCATACGGCGAGCAGTACTTC.

This clonotype has just a few counts. The chain employs TRBV7-3 and TRBJ2-7, with TRBD1 as a possible D gene (5 bases). Germline V gene data show CDR1 as SGHTA and CDR2 as FQGTGA. Trimming took 10 bases from V and 5 from J, leaving 24 bases between them. The CDR3 is 15 residues long. The CDR3 spells CANQTTDSLSDEQYF. CDR3 DNA sequence: TGTGCCAACCAAACAACAGACAGCCTTTCGGACGAGCAGTACTTC.

This clonotype was seen repeatedly, ten times or more. CDR3 protein: CSARDLQGAYNEQFF. The CDR3 DNA reads TGCAGTGCTAGAGATCTTCAGGGGGCGTACAATGAGCAGTTCTTC. V and J are TRBV20-1 and TRBJ2-1, with 8 bases identical to TRBD1. CDR1 is DFQATT, CDR2 SNEGSKA, per germline (reference sequence). The CDR3 consists of 15 residues. V lost 0 bases, J lost 4 bases, and 5 bases stayed unmatched.

A few counts support this clonotype. A junction end diverges from the germline sequence, so it may reflect a read error. The chain links TRBV5-1 to TRBJ2-6; no reliable D call. Germline lookup yields CDR1 SGHRS and CDR2 YFSETQ. CDR3 size: 10 residues. CDR3 protein: CASSRYVLTF. In DNA form, the CDR3 reads TGTGCCAGCAGCCGGTACGTCCTGACTTTC.

Ten or more counts support this clonotype. V and J are TRBV11-2 and TRBJ2-7, with TRBD1 as a possible D gene (7 bases). Per the germline V gene, CDR1 is SGHAT and CDR2 is FQNNGV. The CDR3 spans 15 residues. Trimming took off 3 bases at V and 7 bases at J, with 19 bases between the two ends. The CDR3 nucleotides read TGTGCCAGCAGCTTTGGAGGGGGCCCTCGTTTGGAGCAGTACTTC. Protein: CASSFGGGPRLEQYF.

This clonotype was counted only a few times. V usage is TRBV27 and J usage is TRBJ2-5, with 7 positions matching TRBD2. V was clipped by 2 bases and J by 7 bases; unmatched bases: 1. Germline values: CDR1 MNHEY, CDR2 SMNVEV (reference sequence). The CDR3 is made up of 12 amino acids. CDR3 nucleotides: TGTGCCAGCAGTTTAACGGGGGGGACCCAGTACTTC. This translates into CASSLTGGTQYF.

This clonotype was counted between two and nine times. V is TRBV15 and J is TRBJ1-6; tentatively, D is TRBD1 (5 bases). V lost 5 bases to trimming and J lost 6 bases, with 14 bases between them. The CDR3 totals 15 residues. Per germline, CDR1 LNHNV and CDR2 YYDKDF (reference sequence). The CDR3 is CATSPRGGGNSPLHF. CDR3 DNA sequence: TGTGCCACCAGCCCGCGTGGGGGGGGTAATTCACCCCTCCACTTT. The full variable domain, with the rest looked up from reference TRBV15 and TRBJ1-6, is DAMVIQNPRYQVTQFGKPVTLSCSQTLNHNVMYWYQQKSSQAPKLLFHYYDKDFNNEADTPDNFQSRRPNTSFCFLDIRSPGLGDTAMYLCATSPRGGGNSPLHFGNGTRLTVT.

The chain uses TRBV15 and TRBJ1-2; TRBD1 aligns across 7 bases. The CDR3 has 16 amino acids. Germline V lookup: CDR1 LNHNV, CDR2 YYDKDF (reference sequence). Trimming removed 4 bases from V and 8 bases from J; junction bases left unmatched: 16. CDR3 coding DNA: TGTGCCACCAGCACTTCCGAGAGGACAGGAAGGATCGGCTACACCTTC. Protein: CATSTSERTGRIGYTF.

The chain is built from TRBV19 and TRBJ1-2; 11 bases are a match to TRBD1. Trimming removed 4 bases from V and 4 bases from J; junction bases left unmatched: 5. Germline V gene data show CDR1 as LNHDA and CDR2 as SQIVND (reference sequence). The CDR3 extends over 15 amino acids. DNA for the CDR3: TGTGCCAGTAGTAAGGACAGGGGGCTTGGCTATGGCTACACCTTC. Its translation is CASSKDRGLGYGYTF.